The 26 T cell receptor beta chains listed next were all sequenced from one sample in a study of STAT5B mutations in CD4+ large granular lymphocyte leukemia. Clones were sequenced by immunoSEQ multiplex PCR, and TCRdb holds only the in-frame ones, with some missing. Found here are about 32,000 clones, just under 85% of them singletons; the top ten hold about 4.5%. The sample was CD4+ T cells from blood buffy coats. The receptors were sampled from a human donor in good health.

This clone showed up just once. The genes are TRBV11-2 and TRBJ2-1, with D tentatively TRBD1 (5 bases). Trimming left V 0 bases short and J 1 base short, with 10 bases between. The CDR3 has 16 residues. Germline values: CDR1 SGHAT, CDR2 FQNNGV. CDR3 sequence: CASSLEGARSYNEQFF. CDR3 DNA sequence: TGTGCCAGCAGCTTAGAAGGGGCCCGTTCCTACAATGAGCAGTTCTTC.

The chain couples TRBV4-1 to TRBJ1-5, with TRBD1 identical over 10 bases. CDR1 is MGHRA and CDR2 is YSYEKL in the germline V gene. After removal of 3 bases from V and 6 bases from J, the junction contained 8 bases not matched to a gene. This CDR3 spans 16 amino acids. CDR3 loop: CASSHPTGQGSQPQHF. The CDR3 region has the DNA TGCGCCAGCAGCCATCCCACGGGACAGGGGAGTCAGCCCCAGCATTTT.

The rearrangement links TRBV7-9 to TRBJ2-3; maybe TRBD2 (6 bases). The CDR3 has 16 residues. CDR1 and CDR2 from the germline V gene are SEHNR and FQNEAQ (reference sequence). V lost 1 base to trimming and J lost 2 bases, with 13 bases between them. The CDR3 region is CASSLGNSGHTDTQYF. In DNA, the CDR3 is TGTGCCAGCAGCTTAGGGAACAGCGGGCACACAGATACGCAGTATTTT.

The rearrangement links TRBV6-1 to TRBJ2-7, with a tentative D call TRBD1 (5 bases). V was trimmed by 3 bases and J by 3 bases, leaving 9 bases between them. Germline V gene sequence: CDR1 MNHNS, CDR2 SASEGT. The CDR3 contains 13 residues. This chain's CDR3 is CASSDQGFYEQYF. CDR3 nucleotides: TGTGCCAGCAGTGATCAGGGATTCTACGAGCAGTACTTC.

The V and J genes are TRBV7-9 and TRBJ2-7, with TRBD2 as a possible D gene (6 bases). V was pared by 5 bases and J by 6 bases, with 14 bases between. This CDR3 region has 13 residues. The germline V gene encodes CDR1 SEHNR and CDR2 FQNEAQ (reference sequence). DNA for the CDR3: TGTGCCAGCAGCACAGCTGGCGGGATCGAGCAGTACTTC. Translation: CASSTAGGIEQYF.

V and J are TRBV14 and TRBJ2-1; the match to TRBD2 covers 10 bases. The V and J ends lost 2 bases and 7 bases, in that order; junction bases with no gene match: 5. The CDR3 runs 15 residues. Germline V gene sequence: CDR1 SGHDN, CDR2 FVKESK. Written as DNA, the CDR3 is TGTGCCAGCAGCCAAATACTAGCGGGAAGAAATGAGCAGTTCTTC. Translated, it gives CASSQILAGRNEQFF.

The chain recombines TRBV29-1 with TRBJ2-1; 10 bases agree with TRBD2. This CDR3 has 14 residues. CDR1 and CDR2 (germline): SQVTM, ANQGSEA. The junction had 8 bases not matched to a gene; V was cut back by 7 bases and J by 5 bases. The CDR3 DNA reads as TGCAGCGGTAAAGCGGGGGGGATAAACAATGAGCAGTTCTTC. It codes for CSGKAGGINNEQFF.

The rearrangement joins TRBV2 to TRBJ2-7; 9 bases line up with TRBD1. The V segment lost 7 bases and the J segment 3 bases; nucleotides outside the gene matches: 7. CDR3 size: 14 residues. Germline-derived CDR1 and CDR2 are SNHLY and FYNNEI. The CDR3 here is CASNPGQGDYEQYF. CDR3 bases: TGTGCCAGCAATCCGGGACAGGGTGACTACGAGCAGTACTTC.

The chain carries TRBV7-3 and TRBJ2-2, with TRBD2 identical over 10 bases. The germline gives CDR1 SGHTA, CDR2 FQGTGA. Germline trimming cut 5 bases from V and 6 bases from J; bases unmatched to any gene: 0. The CDR3 contains 13 residues. CDR3 DNA sequence: TGTGCCAGCAGCCTAGCGGGAGCCGGGGAGCTGTTTTTT. This gives the protein CASSLAGAGELFF. Using reference TRBV7-3 and TRBJ2-2 for the parts outside the CDR3, the full variable domain is GAGVSQTPSNKVTEKGKYVELRCDPISGHTALYWYRQSLGQGPEFLIYFQGTGAADDSGLPNDRFFAVRPEGSVSTLKIQRTERGDSAVYLCASSLAGAGELFFGEGSRLTVL.

The V call is TRBV5-4, the J call TRBJ2-5; 8 nucleotides agree with TRBD1. The germline V gene encodes CDR1 SGHNT and CDR2 YYREEE (reference sequence). This CDR3 is 16 amino acids long. V was clipped by 0 bases and J by 8 bases; unmatched bases: 12. CDR3 bases: TGTGCCAGCAGCTTGGGACAGGGACAGGAAGGAGGTACCCAGTACTTC. Its translation is CASSLGQGQEGGTQYF.

In this sample, this clone turned up once. This chain joins TRBV6-5 and TRBJ2-3; D call uncertain. Trimming stripped 7 bases from V and 6 bases from J, with 8 bases between. The CDR3 contains 11 residues. CDR1 is MNHEY, CDR2 SVGAGI, per germline. The CDR3, as DNA: TGTGCCAGCACCGAGAAGGATACGCAGTATTTT. Encoded protein: CASTEKDTQYF.

The chain has TRBV28 and TRBJ2-5; D is perhaps TRBD1 (5 bases). The V end was cut by 8 bases, the J end by 1 base, with 11 bases between. The CDR3 covers 13 residues. The germline V gene has CDR1 MDHEN and CDR2 SYDVKM. CDR3 amino acids: CASRKGIQETQYF. CDR3 sequence (DNA): TGTGCCAGCCGGAAGGGGATCCAAGAGACCCAGTACTTC.

The gene calls are TRBV11-2 and TRBJ1-1; D remains ambiguous. V lost 3 bases and J 0 bases, leaving 5 bases between the germline ends. The CDR3 loop spans 13 amino acids. Germline CDR1 is SGHAT and CDR2 is FQNNGV. CDR3 sequence reads: CASSLAVNTEAFF. CDR3 nucleotide sequence: TGTGCCAGCAGCTTGGCGGTGAACACTGAAGCTTTCTTT. Filled out from reference TRBV11-2 and TRBJ1-1, the complete variable domain reads EAGVAQSPRYKIIEKRQSVAFWCNPISGHATLYWYQQILGQGPKLLIQFQNNGVVDDSQLPKDRFSAERLKGVDSTLKIQPAKLEDSAVYLCASSLAVNTEAFFGQGTRLTVV.

This chain links TRBV27 with TRBJ2-3, with D maybe TRBD2 (6 bases). This CDR3 spans 13 amino acids. Trimming stripped 8 bases from V and 1 base from J, with 10 bases between. Germline-derived CDR1 and CDR2 are MNHEY and SMNVEV (reference sequence). CDR3 region: CASFPSGTDTQYF. The CDR3 nucleotides read TGTGCCAGCTTCCCTAGCGGCACAGATACGCAGTATTTT.

J is TRBJ2-6 and V is TRBV28; 7 nucleotides match TRBD2. Per germline, CDR1 MDHEN and CDR2 SYDVKM. Trimming removed 6 bases from V and 1 base from J; junction bases left unmatched: 3. There are 15 residues in the CDR3. The CDR3, as DNA: TGTGCCAGCAGGGGGACTACTTCTGGGGCCAACGTCCTGACTTTC. Translating it yields CASRGTTSGANVLTF.

The chain employs TRBV5-8 and TRBJ2-1; 11 nucleotides agree with TRBD2. The CDR3 sequence is 16 residues long. Germline V gene lookup returns CDR1 SGHTS and CDR2 YDEGEE. J lost 8 bases, V lost 0 bases, and 7 bases had no gene match. CDR3 amino acids: CASSLDLAGGSHEQFF. CDR3 in DNA: TGTGCCAGCAGCTTGGACCTAGCGGGAGGTAGTCATGAGCAGTTCTTC.

The chain combines TRBV27 with TRBJ2-3; 12 bases are shared with TRBD2. The CDR3 is made up of 18 amino acids. Trimming cost V 2 bases and J 5 bases; bases outside gene matches: 11. Germline V gene sequence: CDR1 MNHEY, CDR2 SMNVEV (reference sequence). In DNA, the CDR3 is TGTGCCAGCAGTTTACTCCGGACTAGCGGGATGGGGGGAGATACGCAGTATTTT. This translates into CASSLLRTSGMGGDTQYF.

J is TRBJ2-7 and V is TRBV5-1; either TRBD1 or TRBD2 may supply D (5 bases each). Trimming pared 2 bases from V and 0 bases from J, leaving 12 bases between. Germline-derived CDR1 and CDR2 are SGHRS and YFSETQ. The CDR3 runs 15 residues. CDR3 amino acids: CASSFSGPASYEQYF. As DNA, the CDR3 is TGCGCCAGCAGCTTCTCGGGGCCTGCCTCCTACGAGCAGTACTTC.

The rearrangement joins TRBV6-5 to TRBJ2-5; maybe TRBD2 (5 bases). The DNA end lines up better with TRBJ2-7; the J call may be wrong. This CDR3 has 13 residues. Germline-derived CDR1 and CDR2 are MNHEY and SVGAGI. The CDR3 sequence is CASNSSEGYEQYF. CDR3 sequence (DNA): TGTGCCAGCAATTCAAGCGAGGGCTACGAGCAGTACTTC.

This sequence joins TRBV19 and TRBJ1-5; D possibly corresponds to TRBD1 (6 bases). This CDR3 spans 12 amino acids. Germline CDR1 reads LNHDA; CDR2 reads SQIVND (reference sequence). V was shortened by 9 bases and J by 4 bases, with 10 bases between the two germline ends. The DNA for the CDR3 is TGTGCCAGCCGACAGGAGAATCAGCCCCAGCATTTT. This translates into CASRQENQPQHF.

In this sample, this clone turned up once. The chain carries TRBV4-1 and TRBJ1-2, with 7 nucleotides matching TRBD1. CDR3 length: 13 residues. After removal of 0 bases from V and 8 bases from J, the junction contained 3 bases not matched to a gene. From germline, CDR1 is MGHRA and CDR2 YSYEKL. In DNA, the CDR3 is TGCGCCAGCAGCCAAGAGGACAGGCGCGGCTACACCTTC. This sequence encodes CASSQEDRRGYTF.

This chain connects TRBV28 to TRBJ2-2; D remains unclear. The CDR3 extends over 14 amino acids. Germline assignment: CDR1 MDHEN and CDR2 SYDVKM. V lost 1 base to trimming and J lost 6 bases, with 9 bases between them. CDR3 sequence reads: CASSLLGGAGELFF. The CDR3, as DNA: TGTGCCAGCAGTTTATTGGGCGGAGCCGGGGAGCTGTTTTTT.

This clone was seen a handful of times. The V call is TRBV19, the J call TRBJ2-7; unclear D gene. Trimming removed 5 bases from V and 7 bases from J, with 15 bases in between. Germline CDR1 reads LNHDA; CDR2 reads SQIVND (reference sequence). CDR3 length: 13 amino acids. CDR3 in DNA: TGTGCCAGTAGTTTCCAGTCCTACCGGGAGCAGTACTTC. Translated: CASSFQSYREQYF.

The rearrangement uses TRBV5-1 and TRBJ2-7; D not certain. CDR1 is SGHRS and CDR2 is YFSETQ in the germline V gene. The CDR3 consists of 13 residues. Between the trimmed V and J ends, which lost 3 bases and 4 bases, there was a span of 11 bases. The CDR3 DNA reads TGCGCCAGCAGCTCCTCGATCCTTTACGAGCAGTACTTC. Amino acids: CASSSSILYEQYF. Supplemented by reference TRBV5-1 and TRBJ2-7, the full variable domain reads KAGVTQTPRYLIKTRGQQVTLSCSPISGHRSVSWYQQTPGQGLQFLFEYFSETQRNKGNFPGRFSGRQFSNSRSEMNVSTLELGDSALYLCASSSSILYEQYFGPGTRLTVT.

The V gene is TRBV18, the J gene TRBJ1-1; 8 nucleotides match TRBD1. CDR3 size: 15 residues. Trimming took 3 bases from V and 3 from J; bases not matched to a gene: 6. CDR1 is KGHSH and CDR2 is LQKENI in the germline V gene. Here the CDR3 DNA reads TGTGCCAGCTCACCGACAGGGGTAAGGGACACTGAAGCTTTCTTT. It is translated as CASSPTGVRDTEAFF.

This rearrangement joins TRBV29-1 to TRBJ2-7; possibly TRBD1 for D (6 bases). The CDR3 has 13 residues. Germline V gene data show CDR1 as SQVTM and CDR2 as ANQGSEA. The ends were cut back, 6 bases at V and 2 bases at J, with 14 bases in the middle. The CDR3 DNA reads TGCAGCGTGTGTCGGGACAACACCTACGAGCAGTACTTC. Translated, it gives CSVCRDNTYEQYF.